This T cell receptor beta chain was profiled in a study of OX40 agonist ivuxolimab in advanced cancers. In the study overall: A male proportion of about 86% was recorded, with mean age around 62 years and range about 20 to 90. General study findings and limits: Mean expanded clone counts were higher in CD8+ than CD4+ T cells.

This CDR3 comprises 15 residues. Trimming took off 6 bases at V and 5 bases at J, with 18 bases between the two ends. CDR1 is SNHLY, CDR2 FYNNEI, per germline. At baseline, cycle 4 day 1, and cycle 7 day 1, blood was sampled. Note on this clone: What it binds is unknown.

The method was immunoSEQ multiplex PCR; TCRdb's version includes in-frame clones alone and lacks a portion of them. The table records more than 60,000 clones, 80% to 90% of them present only once. The chain employs TRBV2 and TRBJ2-3; D possibly uses TRBD1 or TRBD2 (6 bases each). Source: CD4+ or CD8+ T cells sorted from blood, taken in a trial of the OX40 agonist ivuxolimab. The receptor was isolated from an adult with an advanced solid tumor such as melanoma, head and neck, liver or kidney cancer. In nucleotides, the CDR3 is TGTGCCAGCAGGCAGAGGGGGGATCGGGGAGATACGCAGTATTTT. This encodes CASRQRGDRGDTQYF.